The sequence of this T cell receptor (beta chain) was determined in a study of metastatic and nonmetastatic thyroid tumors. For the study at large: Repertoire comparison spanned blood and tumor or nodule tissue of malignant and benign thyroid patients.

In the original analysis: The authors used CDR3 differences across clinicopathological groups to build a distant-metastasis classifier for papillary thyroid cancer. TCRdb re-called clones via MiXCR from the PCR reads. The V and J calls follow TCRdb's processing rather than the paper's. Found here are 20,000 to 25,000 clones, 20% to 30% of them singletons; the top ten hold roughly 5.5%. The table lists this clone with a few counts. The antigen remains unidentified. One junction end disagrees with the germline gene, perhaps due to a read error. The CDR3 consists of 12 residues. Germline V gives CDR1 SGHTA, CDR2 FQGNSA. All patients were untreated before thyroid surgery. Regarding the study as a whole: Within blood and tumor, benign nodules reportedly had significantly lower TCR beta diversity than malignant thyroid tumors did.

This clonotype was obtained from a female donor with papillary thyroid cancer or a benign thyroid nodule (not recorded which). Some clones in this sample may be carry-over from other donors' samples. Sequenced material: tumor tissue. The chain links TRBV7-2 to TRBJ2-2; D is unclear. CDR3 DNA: TGTGCCAGCAGCTTATCCACCTGGGAGCTGTTTTTT. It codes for CASSLSTWELFF.